The 21 T cell receptor beta chains reported below all come from one sample, sequenced in a study of glioma-infiltrating T cells after dendritic cell vaccination. Assay: immunoSEQ multiplex PCR; the TCRdb copy retains only in-frame clones and omits some. The table has some 90,000 clones, about 81% seen once; the top ten hold less than 2.5%. Time point here: after dendritic cell vaccination, including at tumor progression/relapse. The material sequenced was blood, taken after dendritic cell vaccination. The receptors come from a human donor with glioblastoma.

The chain recombines TRBV28 with TRBJ2-5, with 7 bases that match TRBD2. Germline lookup yields CDR1 MDHEN and CDR2 SYDVKM. The length of the CDR3 is 16 residues. V lost 5 bases to trimming and J lost 5 bases; unmatched junction nucleotides: 14. The CDR3 DNA is TGTGCCAGCAGTGGGGCGGGAGCCTTCCCGGGGGAGACCCAGTACTTC. Translated: CASSGAGAFPGETQYF.

This chain uses TRBV5-4 with TRBJ2-1; TRBD1 is a possible D gene (6 bases). CDR1 is SGHNT and CDR2 is YYREEE in the germline V gene (reference sequence). Trimming took off 4 bases at V and 5 bases at J, with 13 bases between the two ends. This CDR3 is built from 14 residues. CDR3 sequence (DNA): TGTGCCAGCAGCCACCGAGGGGGAAACAATGAGCAGTTCTTC. Its translation is CASSHRGGNNEQFF.

The chain recombines TRBV27 with TRBJ2-7, with TRBD1 matching 9 bases. CDR1 and CDR2 (germline): MNHEY, SMNVEV (reference sequence). The CDR3 runs 16 residues. V lost 5 bases to trimming and J lost 3 bases; unmatched junction nucleotides: 11. CDR3 region: CASSPLGQGPNYEQYV. The CDR3 DNA reads as TGTGCCAGCAGTCCCTTAGGACAGGGGCCTAACTACGAGCAGTACGTC.

The rearrangement links TRBV18 to TRBJ2-2; 8 bases map to TRBD1. The CDR3 runs to 15 residues. Looked up from germline, CDR1 is KGHSH and CDR2 is LQKENI. Trimming removed 5 bases from V and 2 bases from J; junction bases left unmatched: 4. The CDR3 nucleotides read TGTGCCAGCTCATATGGACAGGGTAACACCGGGGAGCTGTTTTTT. It is translated as CASSYGQGNTGELFF.

This clone rates as medium-sized. This chain links TRBV19 with TRBJ1-4; the match to TRBD1 covers 9 bases. Germline V gene sequence: CDR1 LNHDA, CDR2 SQIVND (reference sequence). Losses at the gene ends were 3 bases for V and 6 bases for J; bases not matched to a gene: 2. The CDR3 spans 14 residues. CDR3 region: CASSMGQGDEKLFF. The CDR3 DNA sequence: TGTGCCAGTAGTATGGGACAGGGAGATGAAAAACTGTTTTTT.

DNA for the CDR3: TGTGCCAGCAGTTTAGAGGGGGCGCGTCGGAATGAGCAGTTCTTC. Protein product: CASSLEGARRNEQFF. The V call is TRBV27, the J call TRBJ2-1; 7 bases fit TRBD1. This CDR3 has 15 residues. Germline V gene lookup returns CDR1 MNHEY and CDR2 SMNVEV (reference sequence). The ends lost 2 bases at V and 7 bases at J; junction bases unmatched: 8.

This chain joins TRBV25-1 and TRBJ1-2; D might be TRBD1 (6 bases). In germline, CDR1 is MGHDK, CDR2 SYGVNS. The germline V and J ends were trimmed by 5 bases and 6 bases, with 16 bases remaining between them. This CDR3 is built from 14 residues. DNA for the CDR3: TGTGCCAGCAGTACAGGACAGCCCTGGGATGGCTACACCTTC. It is translated as CASSTGQPWDGYTF.

V and J are TRBV6-5 and TRBJ2-2; 7 positions agree with TRBD1. Losses at the gene ends were 2 bases for V and 7 bases for J; bases not matched to a gene: 7. Germline assignment: CDR1 MNHEY and CDR2 SVGAGI. The CDR3 is 15 amino acids. In DNA form, the CDR3 reads TGTGCCAGCAGTTACCGACAGAGGGGGCACGGGGAGCTGTTTTTT. Protein sequence: CASSYRQRGHGELFF.

The chain has TRBV18 and TRBJ2-1; 8 bases match TRBD1. Germline values: CDR1 KGHSH, CDR2 LQKENI. Trimming took 2 bases from V and 8 from J; bases not matched to a gene: 8. The CDR3 extends over 15 amino acids. The CDR3 spells CASSPIGQGGHEQFF. In nucleotides, the CDR3 is TGTGCCAGCTCACCAATAGGACAGGGCGGACATGAGCAGTTCTTC. The variable domain in full, with the rest retrieved from reference TRBV18 and TRBJ2-1, is NAGVMQNPRHLVRRRGQEARLRCSPMKGHSHVYWYRQLPEEGLKFMVYLQKENIIDESGMPKERFSAEFPKEGPSILRIQQVVRGDSAAYFCASSPIGQGGHEQFFGPGTRLTVL.

This clone was seen just once. The chain couples TRBV19 to TRBJ2-6; TRBD1 might be the D (5 bases). This CDR3 contains 15 residues. V gave up 7 bases and J gave up 3 bases, with 13 bases separating them. Germline V CDR1 and CDR2: LNHDA, SQIVND (reference sequence). Written as DNA, the CDR3 is TGTGCCAGTACCACCAGGGTAGGTGGGGCCAACGTCCTGACTTTC. Translation gives CASTTRVGGANVLTF.

The chain has TRBV9 and TRBJ2-4, with 8 bases identical to TRBD2. The CDR3 sequence is 17 residues long. The ends lost 4 bases at V and 5 bases at J; junction bases unmatched: 14. Germline-derived CDR1 and CDR2 are SGDLS and YYNGEE. DNA of the CDR3: TGTGCCAGCAGCCCACGAGGCCTGGCGGGAGGACAAAACATTCAGTACTTC. Its protein product is CASSPRGLAGGQNIQYF.

This clone has more than one count but fewer than ten. The gene calls are TRBV5-6 and TRBJ1-2, with D perhaps TRBD1 (6 bases). Germline CDR1 SGHDT, CDR2 YYEEEE. The CDR3 contains 15 residues. Between the trimmed V and J ends, which lost 4 bases and 0 bases, there was a span of 13 bases. CDR3 in amino acids: CASSPRQVANYGYTF. The CDR3, as DNA: TGTGCCAGCAGCCCGAGACAGGTTGCTAACTATGGCTACACCTTC.

This chain connects TRBV2 to TRBJ1-1; the D gene is possibly TRBD1 (5 bases). The length of the CDR3 is 15 residues. V was pared by 4 bases and J by 0 bases, with 12 bases between. Germline CDR1 is SNHLY and CDR2 is FYNNEI. For the CDR3, the DNA is TGTGCCAGCAGTGGGGGGGGGACCATGAACACTGAAGCTTTCTTT. This codes for CASSGGGTMNTEAFF.

J is TRBJ1-6 and V is TRBV6-5; 7 bases are shared with TRBD1. The CDR3 loop spans 15 amino acids. The germline V gene encodes CDR1 MNHEY and CDR2 SVGAGI. V gave up 7 bases and J gave up 5 bases; unmatched junction bases: 8. The CDR3 spells CASTYTGTDNSPLHF. CDR3 nucleotide sequence: TGTGCCAGCACCTACACCGGGACAGATAATTCACCCCTCCACTTT.

This chain joins TRBV27 and TRBJ1-5; 8 nucleotides align to TRBD1. This CDR3 has 15 amino acids. Germline assignment: CDR1 MNHEY and CDR2 SMNVEV (reference sequence). V was clipped by 3 bases and J by 2 bases; unmatched bases: 3. The CDR3 reads CASSFYRGGNQPQHF. The CDR3 DNA reads TGTGCCAGCAGTTTTTACAGGGGGGGCAATCAGCCCCAGCATTTT.

Remarks on this clone: The junction shows a germline mismatch at one end, possibly a read error. The V and J genes are TRBV7-3 and TRBJ2-1; 10 positions agree with TRBD2. The V gene's germline CDR1 is SGHTA and CDR2 FQGTGA. This CDR3 is built from 15 residues. CDR3 region: CASSVTSGDYNEQFF. The CDR3 bases are TGTGCCAGCAGCGTAACTAGCGGGGATTACAATGAGCAGTTCTTC.

The chain has TRBV10-3 and TRBJ2-7; D might be TRBD1 (6 bases). Germline lookup yields CDR1 ENHRY and CDR2 SYGVKD. V was clipped by 5 bases and J by 0 bases, with 11 bases between them. This CDR3 has 14 amino acids. The CDR3 sequence: CAISQTGNSYEQYF. CDR3 sequence (DNA): TGTGCCATCAGTCAGACAGGAAACTCCTACGAGCAGTACTTC.

The chain uses TRBV7-9 and TRBJ1-2; D may be TRBD1 (6 bases). The CDR3 is made up of 16 amino acids. The V end was cut by 5 bases, the J end by 4 bases, with 20 bases between. The germline V gene has CDR1 SEHNR and CDR2 FQNEAQ (reference sequence). The CDR3 here is CASSRRTDRTLYGYTF. The CDR3 DNA reads as TGTGCCAGCAGCCGTAGGACCGACAGGACTCTCTATGGCTACACCTTC. Variable domain in full (rest from reference TRBV7-9 and TRBJ1-2): DTGVSQNPRHKITKRGQNVTFRCDPISEHNRLYWYRQTLGQGPEFLTYFQNEAQLEKSRLLSDRFSAERPKGSFSTLEIQRTEQGDSAMYLCASSRRTDRTLYGYTFGSGTRLTVV.

The V call is TRBV6-5, the J call TRBJ1-5; 7 positions match TRBD1. The V segment lost 2 bases and the J segment 3 bases; nucleotides outside the gene matches: 4. Germline values: CDR1 MNHEY, CDR2 SVGAGI. The CDR3 runs to 15 residues. The CDR3, as DNA: TGTGCCAGCAGTTACCGGCAGGGGGACAATCAGCCCCAGCATTTT. Its translation: CASSYRQGDNQPQHF.

The chain joins TRBV19 to TRBJ1-1; D is ambiguous. This CDR3 comprises 14 residues. Germline CDR1 is LNHDA and CDR2 is SQIVND (reference sequence). V was clipped by 1 base and J by 5 bases, with 11 bases between them. The chain's CDR3 is CASSIVWAGTEAFF. The CDR3 nucleotides are TGTGCCAGTAGTATAGTGTGGGCGGGTACTGAAGCTTTCTTT.

The chain recombines TRBV7-6 with TRBJ1-5, with 7 bases matching TRBD1. Trimming at V came to 4 bases and at J to 2 bases, leaving 2 bases not matched to a gene. Germline V CDR1 and CDR2: SGHVS, FNYEAQ. The CDR3 is made up of 14 amino acids. CDR3 loop: CASSSTGGNQPQHF. The CDR3 coding sequence is TGTGCCAGCAGCTCAACAGGGGGCAATCAGCCCCAGCATTTT.